These T cell receptor beta chains were read from a single sample in a study of T cell repertoires in cytomegalovirus infection. Using its own MiXCR run on the reads, TCRdb lists one record per CDR3 protein. Of under 600,000 distinct CDR3 sequences detected, approximately 16% appear once; the ten largest clones hold 20% to 30%. The source material was CD8+ T cells from PBMCs. These receptors were collected from a human donor in good health (CMV status not recorded). Some clones in this sample may be carry-over from other donors' samples. Each CDR3 is given with its conserved first and last residue. D genes are given only for firm matches. Expanded clones get a size class; other rows say once, few or many, or leave the size out.

v_gene: TRBV4-2; abundance: -; j_gene: TRBJ1-6; d_gene: TRBD1; CDR3aa: CASSLTGGNNSPLHF; CDR3nt: TGTGCCAGCAGCCTAACAGGGGGAAACAATTCACCCCTCCACTTT
v_gene: TRBV7-6; abundance: many; j_gene: TRBJ1-6; d_gene: -; CDR3aa: CASSQAPSGSGDSPLHF; CDR3nt: TGTGCCAGCAGCCAAGCCCCATCCGGGTCCGGAGATTCACCCCTCCACTTT
v_gene: TRBV19; abundance: -; j_gene: TRBJ2-2; d_gene: -; CDR3aa: CASSMGGGNTGELFF; CDR3nt: TGTGCCAGTAGTATGGGAGGGGGGAACACCGGGGAGCTGTTTTTT
v_gene: TRBV27; abundance: few; j_gene: TRBJ1-6; d_gene: TRBD1; CDR3aa: CASSLSGRGQSPLHF; CDR3nt: TGTGCCAGCAGTTTATCGGGCAGGGGGCAATCACCCCTCCACTTT
v_gene: TRBV28; abundance: -; j_gene: TRBJ2-1; d_gene: TRBD2; CDR3aa: CASGTRGVNEQFF; CDR3nt: TGTGCCAGCGGGACTAGAGGGGTCAATGAGCAGTTCTTC
v_gene: TRBV6-2/TRBV6-3; abundance: -; j_gene: TRBJ2-1; d_gene: TRBD2; CDR3aa: CASTLAGELYNEQFF; CDR3nt: TGTGCCAGCACCCTAGCGGGAGAACTCTACAATGAGCAGTTCTTC
v_gene: TRBV12-3/TRBV12-4; abundance: many; j_gene: TRBJ2-7; d_gene: -; CDR3aa: CASSYLLGYEQYF; CDR3nt: TGTGCCAGCAGTTACCTATTGGGGTACGAGCAGTACTTC
v_gene: TRBV7-3; abundance: many; j_gene: TRBJ2-1; d_gene: -; CDR3aa: CASSPSGDNEQFF; CDR3nt: TGTGCCAGCAGCCCATCAGGGGATAATGAGCAGTTCTTC
v_gene: TRBV4-2; abundance: few; j_gene: TRBJ2-1; d_gene: -; CDR3aa: CASSQGRTQTNNEQFF; CDR3nt: TGTGCCAGCAGCCAAGGCAGGACCCAGACTAACAATGAGCAGTTCTTC
v_gene: TRBV5-1; abundance: many; j_gene: TRBJ2-1; d_gene: -; CDR3aa: CASREGAGRINEQFF; CDR3nt: TGCGCCAGCAGAGAAGGGGCAGGTAGGATCAATGAGCAGTTCTTC
v_gene: TRBV6-1; abundance: -; j_gene: TRBJ1-1; d_gene: -; CDR3aa: CASSDGLGGRTEAFF; CDR3nt: TGTGCCAGCAGTGATGGCTTGGGGGGGAGGACTGAAGCTTTCTTT
v_gene: TRBV7-6; abundance: many; j_gene: TRBJ1-1; d_gene: -; CDR3aa: CASSPAGTVNTEAFF; CDR3nt: TGTGCCAGCAGCCCCGCCGGGACGGTGAACACTGAAGCTTTCTTT
v_gene: TRBV9; abundance: -; j_gene: TRBJ2-5; d_gene: -; CDR3aa: CASSATIGGRAETQYF; CDR3nt: TGTGCCAGCAGCGCCACCATAGGGGGGAGGGCAGAGACCCAGTACTTC
v_gene: TRBV7-8; abundance: many; j_gene: TRBJ2-7; d_gene: -; CDR3aa: CASSPGPQYF; CDR3nt: TGTGCCAGCAGCCCCGGGCCGCAGTACTTC
v_gene: TRBV6-5; abundance: few; j_gene: TRBJ1-1; d_gene: -; CDR3aa: CASSYRGRRTEAFF; CDR3nt: TGTGCCAGCAGTTACCGGGGGAGGCGCACTGAAGCTTTCTTT
v_gene: TRBV12-5; abundance: many; j_gene: TRBJ1-1; d_gene: -; CDR3aa: CASGLVQNTEAFF; CDR3nt: TGTGCTAGTGGTTTGGTCCAGAACACTGAAGCTTTCTTT
v_gene: TRBV10-3; abundance: many; j_gene: TRBJ1-2; d_gene: -; CDR3aa: CAISESKRAFYGYTF; CDR3nt: TGTGCCATCAGTGAGTCGAAAAGGGCTTTCTATGGCTACACCTTC
v_gene: TRBV20-1; abundance: -; j_gene: TRBJ2-5; d_gene: TRBD1; CDR3aa: CSARDPGTGRKETQYF; CDR3nt: TGCAGTGCTAGAGATCCCGGGACAGGAAGAAAAGAGACCCAGTACTTC
v_gene: TRBV7-9; abundance: many; j_gene: TRBJ1-5; d_gene: -; CDR3aa: CASSLEGPQHF; CDR3nt: TGTGCCAGCAGCTTAGAGGGACCCCAGCATTTT
v_gene: TRBV5-1; abundance: -; j_gene: TRBJ2-5; d_gene: TRBD2; CDR3aa: CASSAGLAGGLGETQYF; CDR3nt: TGCGCCAGCAGCGCGGGACTAGCGGGAGGGCTTGGAGAGACCCAGTACTTC
v_gene: TRBV11-2; abundance: many; j_gene: TRBJ1-6; d_gene: -; CDR3aa: CASSLLTEGAYSPLHF; CDR3nt: TGTGCCAGCAGCTTACTGACTGAAGGGGCGTATTCACCCCTCCACTTT
v_gene: TRBV24-1; abundance: many; j_gene: TRBJ2-1; d_gene: -; CDR3aa: CATSDRLLRESSYNEQFF; CDR3nt: TGTGCCACCAGTGACCGTCTTCTGAGGGAGAGCTCCTACAATGAGCAGTTCTTC
v_gene: TRBV6-2/TRBV6-3; abundance: few; j_gene: TRBJ1-2; d_gene: -; CDR3aa: CASSYLERQYGYTF; CDR3nt: TGTGCCAGCAGTTACTTGGAAAGACAGTATGGCTACACCTTC
v_gene: TRBV14; abundance: few; j_gene: TRBJ1-1; d_gene: -; CDR3aa: CASSRKNNWEGTEAFF; CDR3nt: TGTGCCAGCAGCCGGAAAAACAATTGGGAAGGCACTGAAGCTTTCTTT
v_gene: TRBV25-1; abundance: many; j_gene: TRBJ1-1; d_gene: -; CDR3aa: CASSGEFMNTEAFF; CDR3nt: TGTGCCAGCAGTGGAGAGTTCATGAACACTGAAGCTTTCTTT
v_gene: TRBV3-1; abundance: -; j_gene: TRBJ1-5; d_gene: TRBD1; CDR3aa: CASSQDRTGGVSQPQHF; CDR3nt: TGTGCCAGCAGCCAAGATAGGACAGGGGGCGTATCTCAGCCCCAGCATTTT
v_gene: TRBV7-2; abundance: many; j_gene: TRBJ2-7; d_gene: -; CDR3aa: CASSPGHSYEQYF; CDR3nt: TGTGCCAGCAGCCCGGGGCACTCCTACGAGCAGTACTTC
v_gene: TRBV15; abundance: few; j_gene: TRBJ2-3; d_gene: -; CDR3aa: CATSREKSDTQYF; CDR3nt: TGTGCCACCAGCAGAGAAAAATCCGATACGCAGTATTTT
v_gene: TRBV5-1; abundance: -; j_gene: TRBJ1-1; d_gene: -; CDR3aa: CASFASSGTEAFF; CDR3nt: TGCGCCAGCTTTGCCAGTTCGGGCACTGAAGCTTTCTTT
v_gene: TRBV7-9; abundance: many; j_gene: TRBJ2-5; d_gene: -; CDR3aa: CASSLPGQQETQYF; CDR3nt: TGTGCCAGCAGCTTACCGGGTCAACAAGAGACCCAGTACTTC
v_gene: TRBV28; abundance: -; j_gene: TRBJ2-2; d_gene: -; CDR3aa: CASRSGQTANTGELFF; CDR3nt: TGTGCCAGCAGATCCGGACAGACCGCGAACACCGGGGAGCTGTTTTTT
v_gene: TRBV4-1; abundance: once; j_gene: TRBJ2-1; d_gene: -; CDR3aa: CASSQDPSYNEQFF; CDR3nt: TGCGCCAGCAGCCAAGATCCCTCCTACAATGAGCAGTTCTTC